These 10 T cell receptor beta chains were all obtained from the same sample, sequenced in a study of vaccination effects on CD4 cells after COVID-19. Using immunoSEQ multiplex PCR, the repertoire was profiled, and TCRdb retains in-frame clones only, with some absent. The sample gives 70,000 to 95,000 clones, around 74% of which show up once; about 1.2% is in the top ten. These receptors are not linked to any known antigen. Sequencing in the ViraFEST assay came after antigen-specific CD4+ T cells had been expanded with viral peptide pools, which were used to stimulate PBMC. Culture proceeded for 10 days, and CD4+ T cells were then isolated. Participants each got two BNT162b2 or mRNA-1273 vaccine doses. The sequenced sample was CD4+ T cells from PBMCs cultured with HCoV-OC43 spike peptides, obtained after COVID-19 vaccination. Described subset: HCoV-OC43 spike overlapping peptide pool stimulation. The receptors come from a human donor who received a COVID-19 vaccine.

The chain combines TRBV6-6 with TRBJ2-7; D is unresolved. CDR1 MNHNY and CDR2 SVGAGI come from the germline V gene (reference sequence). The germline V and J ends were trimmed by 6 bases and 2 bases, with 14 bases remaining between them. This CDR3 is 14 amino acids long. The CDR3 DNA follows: TGTGCCAGCAGAACTTACGGCAGCACCTACGAGCAGTACGTC. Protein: CASRTYGSTYEQYV.

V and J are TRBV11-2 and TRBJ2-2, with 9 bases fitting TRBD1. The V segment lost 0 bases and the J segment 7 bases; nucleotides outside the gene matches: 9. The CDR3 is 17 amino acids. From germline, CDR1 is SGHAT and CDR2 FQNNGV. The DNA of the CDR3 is TGTGCCAGCAGCTTAGATCAGTGGACAGGGGTCATCGGGGAGCTGTTTTTT. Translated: CASSLDQWTGVIGELFF.

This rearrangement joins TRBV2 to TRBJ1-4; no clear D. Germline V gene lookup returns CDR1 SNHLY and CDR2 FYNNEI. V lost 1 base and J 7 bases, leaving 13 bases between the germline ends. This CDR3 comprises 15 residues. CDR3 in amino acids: CASSEVGQAVEKLFF. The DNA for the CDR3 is TGTGCCAGCAGTGAAGTTGGGCAGGCGGTTGAAAAACTGTTTTTT.

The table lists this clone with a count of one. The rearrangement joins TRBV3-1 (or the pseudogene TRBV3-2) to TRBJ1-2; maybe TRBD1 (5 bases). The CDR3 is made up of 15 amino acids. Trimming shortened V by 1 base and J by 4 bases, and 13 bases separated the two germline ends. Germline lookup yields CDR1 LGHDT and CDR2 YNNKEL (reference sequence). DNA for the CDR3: TGTGCCAGCAGCCAAGGGGACGGACGATTCTATGGCTACACCTTC. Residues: CASSQGDGRFYGYTF.

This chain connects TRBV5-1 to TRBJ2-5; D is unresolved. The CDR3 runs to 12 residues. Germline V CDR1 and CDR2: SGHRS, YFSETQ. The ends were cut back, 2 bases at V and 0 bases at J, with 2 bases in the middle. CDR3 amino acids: CASSFNQETQYF. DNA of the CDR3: TGCGCCAGCAGCTTTAACCAAGAGACCCAGTACTTC.

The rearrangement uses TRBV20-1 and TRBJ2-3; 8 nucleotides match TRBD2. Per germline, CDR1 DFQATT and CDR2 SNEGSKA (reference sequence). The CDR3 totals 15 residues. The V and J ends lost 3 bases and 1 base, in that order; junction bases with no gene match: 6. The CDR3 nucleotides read TGCAGTGCTAGTTCGGCGGGGGGCGGCACAGATACGCAGTATTTT. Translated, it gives CSASSAGGGTDTQYF.

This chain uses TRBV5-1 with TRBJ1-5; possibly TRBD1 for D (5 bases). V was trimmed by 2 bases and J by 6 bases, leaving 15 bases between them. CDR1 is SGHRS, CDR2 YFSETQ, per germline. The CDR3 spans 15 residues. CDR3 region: CASSFLGGSGQPQHF. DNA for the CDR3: TGCGCCAGCAGCTTCCTTGGGGGTTCGGGTCAGCCCCAGCATTTT.

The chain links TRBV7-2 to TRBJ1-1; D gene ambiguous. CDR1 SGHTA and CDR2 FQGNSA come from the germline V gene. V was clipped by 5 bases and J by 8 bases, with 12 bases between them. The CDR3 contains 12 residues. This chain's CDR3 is CASSPPLPEAFF. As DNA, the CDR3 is TGTGCCAGCAGCCCACCGCTCCCCGAAGCTTTCTTT.

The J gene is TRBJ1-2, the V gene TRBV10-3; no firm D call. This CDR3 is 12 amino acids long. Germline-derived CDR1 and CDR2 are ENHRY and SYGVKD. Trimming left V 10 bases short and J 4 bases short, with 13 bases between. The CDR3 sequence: CATAETAYGYTF. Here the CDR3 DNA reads TGTGCCACTGCGGAAACAGCCTATGGCTACACCTTC.

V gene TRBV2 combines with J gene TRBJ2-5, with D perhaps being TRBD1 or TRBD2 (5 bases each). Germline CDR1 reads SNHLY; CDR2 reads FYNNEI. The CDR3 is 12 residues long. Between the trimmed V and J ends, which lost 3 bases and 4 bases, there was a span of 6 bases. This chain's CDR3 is CASSEGVETQYF. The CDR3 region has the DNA TGTGCCAGCAGTGAGGGGGTAGAGACCCAGTACTTC.